This T cell receptor (beta chain) was obtained from a study of read filtering for tumor transcriptome and immune sequencing. Germline-derived CDR1 and CDR2 are SQVTM and ANQGSEA. Between the trimmed V and J ends, which lost 8 bases and 0 bases, there was a span of 14 bases. This CDR3 comprises 14 residues. In its sample, this clonotype was seen a few times. This library used roughly 0.4 ug RNA and molecular barcoded adaptors spanning alpha/delta and beta/gamma chains. TCRdb passed the reads through MiXCR, listing each CDR3 protein once. The sample shows tens of thousands of distinct CDR3 sequences, about a fifth of them seen only once.

What was sequenced was a population of CD138-negative cells sorted from bone marrow. The rearrangement joins TRBV29-1 to TRBJ1-3; D unclear. The TCR comes from a donor aged 40 or over with multiple myeloma. In DNA, the CDR3 is TGCAGCTTCCAAAGGGCGGTCTCTGGAAACACCATATATTTT. It codes for CSFQRAVSGNTIYF.